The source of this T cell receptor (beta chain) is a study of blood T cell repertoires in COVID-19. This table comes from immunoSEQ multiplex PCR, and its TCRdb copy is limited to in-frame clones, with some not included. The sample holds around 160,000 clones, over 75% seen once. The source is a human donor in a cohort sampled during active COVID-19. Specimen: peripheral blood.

CDR3 nucleotide sequence: TGTGCCAGTAGACGGACAGGGACGCCCACTGAAGCTTTCTTT. This codes for CASRRTGTPTEAFF. The chain uses TRBV19 and TRBJ1-1; 8 nucleotides align to TRBD1. Unmatched junction bases numbered 7, after V lost 6 bases and J lost 4 bases. The germline V gene has CDR1 LNHDA and CDR2 SQIVND (reference sequence). CDR3 length equals 14 residues.